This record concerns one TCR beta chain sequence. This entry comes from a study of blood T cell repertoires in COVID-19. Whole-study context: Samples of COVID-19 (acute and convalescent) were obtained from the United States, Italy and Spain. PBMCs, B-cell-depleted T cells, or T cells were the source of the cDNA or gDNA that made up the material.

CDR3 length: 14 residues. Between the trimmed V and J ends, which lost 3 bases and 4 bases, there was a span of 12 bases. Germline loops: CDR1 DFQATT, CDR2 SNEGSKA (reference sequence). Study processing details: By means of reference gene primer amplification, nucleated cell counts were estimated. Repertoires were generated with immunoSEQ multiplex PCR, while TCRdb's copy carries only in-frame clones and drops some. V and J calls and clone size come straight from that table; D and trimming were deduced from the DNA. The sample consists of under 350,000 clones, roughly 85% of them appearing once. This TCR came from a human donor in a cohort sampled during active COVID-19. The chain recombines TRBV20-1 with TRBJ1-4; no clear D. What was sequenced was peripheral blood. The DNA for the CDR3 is TGCAGTGCTAGTTTCGGAGGAGTTAATGAAAAACTGTTTTTT. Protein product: CSASFGGVNEKLFF.